Described below is a single T cell receptor (beta chain) sequence and its context. A much larger clone sits a single nucleotide away, making a read error possible. The V and J ends lost 6 bases and 6 bases, in that order; junction bases with no gene match: 11. Germline V gene lookup returns CDR1 MNHNS and CDR2 SASEGT. The CDR3 length is 16 residues. Sample time point: after trial treatment. The treatment is: LDRT plus nivolumab, ipilimumab, low-dose cyclophosphamide and aspirin (RACIN trial). This sample is part of a study of low-dose radiotherapy and immunotherapy resistance in tumors. Alpha and beta chains were covered, as first-strand cDNA relied on TRAV- and TRBV-specific primers. With a constant-region primer and a V-primer adapter, TCRs were subjected to 15 to 25 PCR cycles of amplification. Each CDR3 protein gets one entry after TCRdb re-called the reads with MiXCR. The sample shows 65,000 to 95,000 distinct CDR3 sequences, about 17% of them seen only once.

V and J are TRBV6-1 and TRBJ2-1; 10 nucleotides agree with TRBD2. The sample here was PBMCs, taken after low-dose radiotherapy plus immunotherapy. The receptor was isolated from a male donor with prostate cancer. The CDR3 DNA reads TGTGCCAGCAGCCGGGGGGCCAGCGGGAGGGGCAATGAGCAGTTCTTC. This codes for CASSRGASGRGNEQFF.